Reported below is one T cell receptor beta chain. Its antigen has not been determined. No qualities accompany the bases; no much larger clone lies one base away. The data originate from a study of T cell responses to AZD1222 COVID-19 vaccine (dated by TCRdb to the early 2020s). With respect to the entire study: A total of 233 trial participants underwent TCR sequencing, of whom some 210 received two doses of AZD1222 and roughly 25 received two doses of the MenACWY control vaccine. Trial participants were enrolled by age into subgroups of 18-55, 56-69 and 70-plus years, and about 150, 27 and 61 TCR-sequenced participants, respectively, were included in these subgroups.

The CDR3 regions of human TCRbeta chains were analyzed by immunosequencing. The source study handled its data this way. TCRs in the repertoires were compared against a reference library of SARS-CoV-2-specific TCRs that had been generated with the MIRA antigen-specificity platform. Breadth was defined as the fraction of unique TCRs that were SARS-CoV-2-associated, and depth was defined as the fraction of total T cells that were SARS-CoV-2-associated. Using the MIRA data, each spike-specific TCR was assigned both to the spike region to which the TCR was reactive and to a CD4 or CD8 class. Log10-transformed breadth and depth values were compared by one-way ANOVA with Sidak's multiple comparisons tests. As stored in TCRdb, this immuneACCESS dataset retains in-frame rearrangements with V and J assigned. A fraction of the clones does not appear; measured against another copy, unresolved V genes explain less than half of the discrepancy, and the remainder lacks a known reason. The D gene and trimming were derived from the DNA, and the V and J assignments and clone size from that table. Present in this sample are approximately 130,000 clones, 88% of which were seen just once. The ten largest make up around 5% of the sample.

Summary of the overall study and its limitations: Vaccine-associated CD4 TCRs spanned the whole spike protein, with dominant responses in regions 160-218 and 743-854. The 56-69-year group was small, and its depth increase did not reach significance, likely because of low power. After two AZD1222 doses, both the breadth and the depth of spike-specific TCRs were significantly higher than at day 0 and than in MenACWY recipients. Participants were mostly white British, with more females than males. The authors suggested clonal diversity may have been underestimated. No day 14 peak-response samples were available, so repertoires were characterized only after the peak T cell response. Epitopes outside the regions mutated in the B.1.351 and B.1.1.7 variants were reportedly recognized by nearly half of the unique spike-specific TCRs. Conclusions about previously exposed vaccinees are limited, since just five to seven AZD1222 recipients were seropositive for SARS-CoV-2 at baseline.

This specimen's time point label, per the study, means: about 28 days (+/-7) after the second vaccine dose. Because spike-specific TCR depth and breadth did not differ between the two schedules, AZD1222 recipients who got a second dose at roughly 4 weeks were pooled with those who got a second dose at roughly 12 weeks. Vaccinee samples were obtained from the UK trials COV001 and COV002, which included a single-blind randomized controlled phase 2/3 trial of AZD1222 (ChAdOx1 nCoV-19) in healthy adults. For TCRbeta chain sequencing, PBMC samples from trial participants were taken at day 0 and at day 28 after the second dose. Measured from the cysteine to the phenylalanine, the CDR3 is 11 residues long. CDR3 DNA is the only sequence kept; it has 33 bases, read in frame from the first base. Relative to germline, V is missing 9 bases and J is missing 3 bases, with 2 bases of the junction outside any gene match. CDR1 SGHNT and CDR2 YYREEE are derived from the germline V gene (reference sequence).

The V and J segments used are TRBV5-4 and TRBJ2-5, and TRBD2 matches 7 of the central bases. This TCR was recovered from an adult who received the AZD1222 COVID-19 vaccine. This sample comprised peripheral blood, obtained 28 days after the second AZD1222 dose. The DNA sequence is TGTGCCACCGCGGGGGAAGAGACCCAGTACTTC. Its protein reads: CATAGEETQYF. The CDR3, completed at both ends by the reference TRBV5-4 and TRBJ2-5 genes, gives the full variable domain ETGVTQSPTHLIKTRGQQVTLRCSSQSGHNTVSWYQQALGQGPQFIFQYYREEENGRGNFPPRFSGLQFPNYSSELNVNALELDDSALYLCATAGEETQYFGPGTRLLVL.